The rows below give T cell receptor beta chains drawn from one sample of a study of T cell responses to AZD1222 COVID-19 vaccine. TCRdb keeps only in-frame clones here, not all; method: immunoSEQ multiplex PCR. The sample has some 110,000 clones; 85% to 95% are singletons. The input for sequencing was peripheral blood, taken on day 0 of AZD1222 vaccination. These receptors all stem from an adult in good health. The CDR3 runs from the conserved cysteine through the conserved F or W. D genes are given only for firm matches. A clone size is listed for some rows: how often the clone was seen (once, few, many), or a class if it is expanded.

j_gene: TRBJ1-2
len: 14
d_gene: NA
abundance: NA
v_gene: TRBV28
CDR3nt: TGTGCCAGCAGTTTAGAGGGATATGGCTATGGCTACACCTTC
CDR3aa: CASSLEGYGYGYTF

j_gene: TRBJ1-5
len: 14
d_gene: NA
abundance: NA
v_gene: TRBV5-8
CDR3nt: TGTGCCAGCAGCTTAAGGACCGGCAATCAGCCCCAGCATTTT
CDR3aa: CASSLRTGNQPQHF

j_gene: TRBJ2-5
len: 17
d_gene: NA
abundance: NA
v_gene: TRBV11-2
CDR3nt: TGTGCCAGCAGCTTAGTGAGCGCGGTACAACACCAAGAGACCCAGTACTTC
CDR3aa: CASSLVSAVQHQETQYF

j_gene: TRBJ1-2
len: 13
d_gene: NA
abundance: NA
v_gene: TRBV5-1
CDR3nt: TGCGCCAGCAGTAGGGACTCAGACTATGGCTACACCTTC
CDR3aa: CASSRDSDYGYTF

j_gene: TRBJ1-1
len: 15
d_gene: TRBD1
abundance: NA
v_gene: TRBV7-2
CDR3nt: TGTGCCAGCAGCTTCCCGGGACAGGGGATTACTGAAGCTTTCTTT
CDR3aa: CASSFPGQGITEAFF

j_gene: TRBJ2-5
len: 15
d_gene: TRBD1
abundance: NA
v_gene: TRBV7-6
CDR3nt: TGTGCCAGCAGCTACGGACAGGATACACAAGAGACCCAGTACTTC
CDR3aa: CASSYGQDTQETQYF

j_gene: TRBJ2-3
len: 14
d_gene: NA
abundance: NA
v_gene: TRBV27
CDR3nt: TGTGCCAGCAAGGTCACTCTTCGGGTAGATACGCAGTATTTT
CDR3aa: CASKVTLRVDTQYF

j_gene: TRBJ2-1
len: 17
d_gene: TRBD2
abundance: NA
v_gene: TRBV11-2
CDR3nt: TGTGCCAGCAGCTTAGGCCCGGGACTAGCGGATTACAATGAGCAGTTCTTC
CDR3aa: CASSLGPGLADYNEQFF

j_gene: TRBJ1-1
len: 14
d_gene: NA
abundance: NA
v_gene: TRBV19
CDR3nt: TGTGCCAGTCGGAATGGACAGCTGAACACTGAAGCTTTCTTT
CDR3aa: CASRNGQLNTEAFF

j_gene: TRBJ1-2
len: 14
d_gene: NA
abundance: NA
v_gene: TRBV27
CDR3nt: TGTGCCAGCAGTCCGGGGGGTTCGATCGATGGCTACACCTTC
CDR3aa: CASSPGGSIDGYTF

j_gene: TRBJ1-5
len: 14
d_gene: NA
abundance: NA
v_gene: TRBV30
CDR3nt: TGTGCCTGGAGTGTACGGGCCAGCAATCAGCCCCAGCATTTT
CDR3aa: CAWSVRASNQPQHF

j_gene: TRBJ1-1
len: 14
d_gene: NA
abundance: NA
v_gene: TRBV27
CDR3nt: TGTGCCAGCAGTTTGATTCAGGGGAACACTGAAGCTTTCTTT
CDR3aa: CASSLIQGNTEAFF

j_gene: TRBJ2-6
len: 17
d_gene: NA
abundance: NA
v_gene: TRBV5-1
CDR3nt: TGCGCCAGCACGAGAACAGCAGGGAGCTCTGGGGCCAACGTCCTGACTTTC
CDR3aa: CASTRTAGSSGANVLTF

j_gene: TRBJ1-2
len: 15
d_gene: NA
abundance: once
v_gene: TRBV6-5
CDR3nt: TGTGCCAGCAGCAGACTACAGATTGGAAACTATGGCTACACCTTC
CDR3aa: CASSRLQIGNYGYTF

j_gene: TRBJ2-6
len: 16
d_gene: NA
abundance: NA
v_gene: TRBV6-5
CDR3nt: TGTGCCAGCAGTTCGCTTTGGGGCTCTGGGGCCAACGTCCTGACTTTC
CDR3aa: CASSSLWGSGANVLTF

j_gene: TRBJ2-7
len: 13
d_gene: TRBD1
abundance: NA
v_gene: TRBV11-2
CDR3nt: TGTGCCAGCAGCTGGACAGGGGGGTACGAGCAGTACTTC
CDR3aa: CASSWTGGYEQYF

j_gene: TRBJ2-2
len: 14
d_gene: NA
abundance: NA
v_gene: TRBV4-1
CDR3nt: TGCGCCAGCAGCCAAGGACCATTGGCCGGGGAGCTGTTTTTT
CDR3aa: CASSQGPLAGELFF

j_gene: TRBJ1-1
len: 15
d_gene: NA
abundance: NA
v_gene: TRBV2
CDR3nt: TGTGCCAGCAGGGGATCGTCTCAGACGGGCACTGAAGCTTTCTTT
CDR3aa: CASRGSSQTGTEAFF

j_gene: TRBJ1-5
len: 15
d_gene: TRBD1
abundance: NA
v_gene: TRBV7-8
CDR3nt: TGTGCCAGCAGCTCCCGGGACAGGGCTTTCCAGCCCCAGCATTTT
CDR3aa: CASSSRDRAFQPQHF

j_gene: TRBJ2-2
len: 18
d_gene: TRBD1
abundance: NA
v_gene: TRBV10-2
CDR3nt: TGCGCCAGCACTACTCCCGGGACAGGGAGTCGTCTGGCCGGGGAGCTGTTTTTT
CDR3aa: CASTTPGTGSRLAGELFF

j_gene: TRBJ1-3
len: 16
d_gene: NA
abundance: NA
v_gene: TRBV11-2
CDR3nt: TGTGCCAGCAGGCAAACGGGAGGGAACTCTGGAAACACCATATATTTT
CDR3aa: CASRQTGGNSGNTIYF

j_gene: TRBJ2-6
len: 18
d_gene: TRBD2
abundance: once
v_gene: TRBV19
CDR3nt: TGTGCCAGTAGTATGGGGACTAGCGTCCTCTCTGGGGCCAACGTCCTGACTTTC
CDR3aa: CASSMGTSVLSGANVLTF

j_gene: TRBJ1-2
len: 14
d_gene: TRBD1
abundance: NA
v_gene: TRBV2
CDR3nt: TGTGCCAGCAGTTGGGACAGGCCGATGAGTGGCTACACCTTC
CDR3aa: CASSWDRPMSGYTF

j_gene: TRBJ2-7
len: 17
d_gene: TRBD1
abundance: NA
v_gene: TRBV9
CDR3nt: TGTGCCAGCAGCGTAGCATCAGGGGGCGGATTAGACTTCGAGCAGTACTTC
CDR3aa: CASSVASGGGLDFEQYF

j_gene: TRBJ1-5
len: 13
d_gene: NA
abundance: NA
v_gene: TRBV27
CDR3nt: TGTGCCAGCAGTTACAGGGCGGGTCAGCCCCAGCATTTT
CDR3aa: CASSYRAGQPQHF

j_gene: TRBJ2-3
len: 14
d_gene: NA
abundance: NA
v_gene: TRBV7-9
CDR3nt: TGTGCCAGCAGCTTAGCGATGGGAGCGGCTACGCAGTATTTT
CDR3aa: CASSLAMGAATQYF

j_gene: TRBJ2-7
len: 15
d_gene: TRBD1
abundance: NA
v_gene: TRBV28
CDR3nt: TGTGCCAGCAGTTTTGGACAGGGGGCCTCCTACGAGCAGTACTTC
CDR3aa: CASSFGQGASYEQYF

j_gene: TRBJ2-7
len: 16
d_gene: NA
abundance: NA
v_gene: TRBV5-4
CDR3nt: TGTGCCAGCAGCCAGGGGTGGGACACCAGCTCCTACGAGCAGTACTTC
CDR3aa: CASSQGWDTSSYEQYF

j_gene: TRBJ2-2
len: 14
d_gene: TRBD2
abundance: NA
v_gene: TRBV29-1
CDR3nt: TGCAGCGCCCAATGGACTAGCGGGACCGGGGAGCTGTTTTTT
CDR3aa: CSAQWTSGTGELFF

j_gene: TRBJ1-5
len: 15
d_gene: NA
abundance: NA
v_gene: TRBV5-8
CDR3nt: TGTGCCAGCAGCTGGGTCAGGAATAGCAATCAGCCCCAGCATTTT
CDR3aa: CASSWVRNSNQPQHF

j_gene: TRBJ2-6
len: 18
d_gene: TRBD1
abundance: NA
v_gene: TRBV2
CDR3nt: TGTGCCAGCAGGCCCACAGGGGTTCTTATCTCTGGGGCCAACGTCCTGACTTTC
CDR3aa: CASRPTGVLISGANVLTF

j_gene: TRBJ1-5
len: 14
d_gene: TRBD1
abundance: NA
v_gene: TRBV10-3
CDR3nt: TGTGCCATCAGTGCGGACAGGTCGAATCAGCCCCAGCATTTT
CDR3aa: CAISADRSNQPQHF